This is a list of T cell receptor beta chains from one sample in a study of cytomegalovirus exposure and HLA in healthy donors. Generated by immunoSEQ multiplex PCR, the TCRdb table keeps only in-frame clones and is missing some. Here the sample spans roughly 300,000 clones, about nine tenths being singletons. Sequencing was performed on PBMCs. These receptor sequences come from a man aged 35 to 55 in good health and CMV-seropositive. Each CDR3 is given with its conserved first and last residue. Fields, in order: CDR3 DNA, CDR3 protein, J gene, clone size, V gene, D gene. A D gene is named only where the DNA matches it firmly. A clone size is listed for some rows: how often the clone was seen (once, few, many), or a class if it is expanded.

DNA: TGTGCCAGCAGTGATACAGGGCGAACTGAAGCTTTCTTT
CDR3: CASSDTGRTEAFF
J: TRBJ1-1
size: few
V: TRBV2
D: .

DNA: TGTGCCAGTACCAGGGATGGGGATACGCAGTATTTT
CDR3: CASTRDGDTQYF
J: TRBJ2-3
size: .
V: TRBV19
D: .

DNA: TGTGCCAGCAGTTTAATGGGGGAGGGCACAGATACGCAGTATTTT
CDR3: CASSLMGEGTDTQYF
J: TRBJ2-3
size: .
V: TRBV28
D: .

DNA: TGTGCCAGCAGCGTAGCGGTCACCGATGAGCAGTTCTTC
CDR3: CASSVAVTDEQFF
J: TRBJ2-1
size: .
V: TRBV9
D: .

DNA: TGTGCCAGCAGCCCGCGCCGGCGGGAGGAAGGAACCAATGAGCAGTTCTTC
CDR3: CASSPRRREEGTNEQFF
J: TRBJ2-1
size: .
V: TRBV7-9
D: TRBD2

DNA: TGTGCCAGCGAATATCTAGCGGAGGAAGGGAATGAGCAGTTCTTC
CDR3: CASEYLAEEGNEQFF
J: TRBJ2-1
size: .
V: TRBV2
D: TRBD2

DNA: TGTGCCAGCAGTTTAAGGGGGGGACTAGCGGGAGTAAATGAGCAGTTCTTC
CDR3: CASSLRGGLAGVNEQFF
J: TRBJ2-1
size: .
V: TRBV28
D: TRBD2

DNA: TGTGCCATCAGTGAGTTCGGTGAGAGGTTTGACAATGAGCAGTTCTTC
CDR3: CAISEFGERFDNEQFF
J: TRBJ2-1
size: .
V: TRBV10-3
D: .

DNA: TGTGCCAGCAGCTTAGATGAAGCCTTCTACGAGCAGTACTTC
CDR3: CASSLDEAFYEQYF
J: TRBJ2-7
size: .
V: TRBV11-2
D: .

DNA: TGTGCCAGCCGGGACAACTCCTACGAGCAGTACTTC
CDR3: CASRDNSYEQYF
J: TRBJ2-7
size: once
V: TRBV2
D: .

DNA: TGTGCCAGCTCCCGACGAGGGAACACCGGGGAGCTGTTTTTT
CDR3: CASSRRGNTGELFF
J: TRBJ2-2
size: .
V: TRBV6-5
D: .

DNA: TGCGCCAGCAGCCAAGATTTAGTGGTAGCGGGAGTATACGAGCAGTACTTC
CDR3: CASSQDLVVAGVYEQYF
J: TRBJ2-7
size: .
V: TRBV4-1
D: TRBD2

DNA: TGTGCCAGCAGCTTCAACGGGGTAACAGATACGCAGTATTTT
CDR3: CASSFNGVTDTQYF
J: TRBJ2-3
size: once
V: TRBV7-2
D: .

DNA: TGTGCCAGCAGTCCCCCCCGATATGAGGGCACAGATACGCAGTATTTT
CDR3: CASSPPRYEGTDTQYF
J: TRBJ2-3
size: .
V: TRBV7-9
D: .

DNA: TGTGCCAGCAGTGAAGAAACTAGCGGGAGGGCCAGAGAGACCCAGTACTTC
CDR3: CASSEETSGRARETQYF
J: TRBJ2-5
size: .
V: TRBV2
D: TRBD2

DNA: TGTGCCAGCAGTTTACCACAATGGACAGGGGCCGGGGAGCTGTTTTTT
CDR3: CASSLPQWTGAGELFF
J: TRBJ2-2
size: .
V: TRBV28
D: TRBD1

DNA: TGCGCCAGCAGCTTCATTTCGGAGTTGCCGTCGAAGAACACTGAAGCTTTCTTT
CDR3: CASSFISELPSKNTEAFF
J: TRBJ1-1
size: .
V: TRBV5-1
D: .

DNA: TGTGCCAGCAGCGTAGGTGGGGAGGTTAAGGCCGGGGAGCTGTTTTTT
CDR3: CASSVGGEVKAGELFF
J: TRBJ2-2
size: .
V: TRBV9
D: .

DNA: TGTGCCTGCGGAGGGGCGGGGAGCTCCTACAATGAGCAGTTCTTC
CDR3: CACGGAGSSYNEQFF
J: TRBJ2-1
size: .
V: TRBV7-9
D: .

DNA: TGTGCCAGCAGCTCCCGACCGATGGGAGACAATGAGCAGTTCTTC
CDR3: CASSSRPMGDNEQFF
J: TRBJ2-1
size: .
V: TRBV7-6
D: .

DNA: TGCGCCAGCAGCCAAGTCGGGGCGGGGGAGCAGTACTTC
CDR3: CASSQVGAGEQYF
J: TRBJ2-5
size: .
V: TRBV4-3
D: TRBD2

DNA: TGTGCCAGCAGCTTAGACTCTAGCGGGACCAAGACCCAGTACTTC
CDR3: CASSLDSSGTKTQYF
J: TRBJ2-5
size: once
V: TRBV11-2
D: TRBD2

DNA: TGCAGCGTTGAACACGGGACAGGGGGCACCGGGGAGCTGTTTTTT
CDR3: CSVEHGTGGTGELFF
J: TRBJ2-2
size: .
V: TRBV29-1
D: TRBD1

DNA: TGTGCCAGCAGCTCGGGACAGGGGGCGTCTATGCGGGAGACCCAGTACTTC
CDR3: CASSSGQGASMRETQYF
J: TRBJ2-5
size: once
V: TRBV7-9
D: TRBD1

DNA: TGTGCCAGTACCACGGACAATCTGAACACTGAAGCTTTCTTT
CDR3: CASTTDNLNTEAFF
J: TRBJ1-1
size: .
V: TRBV19
D: .

DNA: TGTGCCAGCTCATTTACTGGACAGCGCAATCAGCCCCAGCATTTT
CDR3: CASSFTGQRNQPQHF
J: TRBJ1-5
size: .
V: TRBV18
D: .

DNA: TGTGCCAGCAGCTACAGGGTCATGAACACTGAAGCTTTCTTT
CDR3: CASSYRVMNTEAFF
J: TRBJ1-1
size: once
V: TRBV11-2
D: .

DNA: TGTGCCAGCAGCTCGCGGGGGCGCACAGATACGCAGTATTTT
CDR3: CASSSRGRTDTQYF
J: TRBJ2-3
size: .
V: TRBV7-3
D: .

DNA: TGTGCCAGCAGACTAGCGGGGGCCTACGAGCAGTACTTC
CDR3: CASRLAGAYEQYF
J: TRBJ2-7
size: .
V: TRBV6-1
D: TRBD2

DNA: TGTGCTAGCAGCTACAGGGATGGCTACGAGCAGTACTTC
CDR3: CASSYRDGYEQYF
J: TRBJ2-7
size: .
V: TRBV7-7
D: .

DNA: TGTGCCAGCAGCGAGGGACAGAGGAATGAAAAACTGTTTTTT
CDR3: CASSEGQRNEKLFF
J: TRBJ1-4
size: .
V: TRBV4-2
D: TRBD1

DNA: TGCGCCAGCAGCCAAGAGTTTGCAGGGGGCAGTTCCTACAATGAGCAGTTCTTC
CDR3: CASSQEFAGGSSYNEQFF
J: TRBJ2-1
size: .
V: TRBV4-1
D: TRBD1

DNA: TGCAGCTCGGTGTCTGGGGGCGCTTTCACTGAAGCTTTCTTT
CDR3: CSSVSGGAFTEAFF
J: TRBJ1-1
size: .
V: TRBV29-1
D: .